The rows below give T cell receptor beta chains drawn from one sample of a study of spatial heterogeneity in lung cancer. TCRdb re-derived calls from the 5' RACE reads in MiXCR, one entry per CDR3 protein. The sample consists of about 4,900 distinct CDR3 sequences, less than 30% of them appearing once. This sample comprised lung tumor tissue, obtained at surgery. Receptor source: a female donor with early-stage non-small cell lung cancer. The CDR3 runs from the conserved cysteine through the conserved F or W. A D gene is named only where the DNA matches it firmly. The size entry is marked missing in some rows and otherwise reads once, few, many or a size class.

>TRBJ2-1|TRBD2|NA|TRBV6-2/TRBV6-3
CASTPLGEGPNEQFF
TGTGCCAGCACCCCCCTTGGGGAGGGACCGAATGAGCAGTTCTTC
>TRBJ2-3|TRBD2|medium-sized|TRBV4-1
CASSQGGSGTDTQYF
TGCGCCAGCAGCCAGGGGGGGTCAGGCACAGATACGCAGTATTTT
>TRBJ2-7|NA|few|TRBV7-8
CASSLGDRRTLGYEQYF
TGTGCCAGCAGCTTAGGGGATAGGCGGACCCTGGGGTACGAGCAGTACTTC
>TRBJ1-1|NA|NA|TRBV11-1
CASSLVGGGTEAFF
TGTGCCAGCAGCTTAGTAGGGGGTGGCACTGAAGCTTTCTTT
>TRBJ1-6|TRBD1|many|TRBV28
CASVPLWTGAMGSPLHF
TGTGCCAGCGTGCCCTTATGGACAGGGGCAATGGGGTCACCCCTCCACTTT
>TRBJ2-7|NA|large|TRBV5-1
CASSLALGPTYEQYF
TGCGCCAGCAGCTTGGCCCTGGGGCCTACCTACGAGCAGTACTTC
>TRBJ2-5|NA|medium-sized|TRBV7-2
CASSSRRAQETQYF
TGTGCCAGCAGCTCTCGGCGGGCCCAAGAGACCCAGTACTTC
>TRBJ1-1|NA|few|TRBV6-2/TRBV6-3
CASTYRDSTEAFF
TGTGCCAGCACCTATAGGGATAGTACTGAAGCTTTCTTT
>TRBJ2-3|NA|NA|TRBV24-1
CATSDPGNTDTQYF
TGTGCCACCAGTGACCCTGGAAACACAGATACGCAGTATTTT
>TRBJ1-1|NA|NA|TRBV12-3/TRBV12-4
CASSLRQKPNTEAFF
TGTGCCAGCAGTCTAAGACAGAAACCGAACACTGAAGCTTTCTTT
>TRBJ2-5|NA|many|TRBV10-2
CASRGEAVVDQYF
TGCGCCAGCAGGGGGGAGGCGGTGGTGGACCAGTACTTC
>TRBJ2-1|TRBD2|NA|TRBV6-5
CASSYGAGDEQFF
TGTGCCAGCAGTTACGGAGCGGGAGACGAGCAGTTCTTC
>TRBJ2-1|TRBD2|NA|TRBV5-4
CASRPRTSGSYNEQFF
TGTGCCAGCAGACCAAGGACTAGCGGGAGCTACAATGAGCAGTTCTTC
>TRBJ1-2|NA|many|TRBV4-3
CASSQGETANYGYTF
TGCGCCAGCAGCCAAGGGGAGACGGCTAACTATGGCTACACCTTC
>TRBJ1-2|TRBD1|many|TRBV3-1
CASSQDGTGGRAGYGYTF
TGTGCCAGCAGCCAGGACGGGACAGGGGGCCGTGCGGGTTATGGCTACACCTTC
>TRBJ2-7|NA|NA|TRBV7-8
CASSLVPRGEQYF
TGTGCCAGCAGCTTAGTTCCCAGGGGCGAGCAGTACTTC
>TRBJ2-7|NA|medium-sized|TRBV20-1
CSARVGGREQYF
TGCAGTGCTAGAGTGGGGGGTCGGGAGCAGTACTTC
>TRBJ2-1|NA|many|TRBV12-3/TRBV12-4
CASSLGRIQSYNEQFF
TGTGCCAGCAGTTTGGGGAGAATACAGAGCTACAATGAGCAGTTCTTC
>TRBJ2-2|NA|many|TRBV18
CASSPLGAQGSTGELFF
TGTGCCAGCTCACCGCTCGGGGCCCAGGGAAGCACCGGGGAGCTGTTTTTT
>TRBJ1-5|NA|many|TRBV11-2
CASSLNGYLSNQPQHF
TGTGCCAGCAGCTTAAACGGATATCTTAGCAATCAGCCCCAGCATTTT
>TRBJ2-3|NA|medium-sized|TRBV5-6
CASSLFGDTQYF
TGTGCCAGCAGCTTGTTTGGAGATACGCAGTATTTT
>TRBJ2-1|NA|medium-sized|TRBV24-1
CATSLRSQTFF
TGTGCCACATCCCTTAGGTCCCAAACGTTCTTC
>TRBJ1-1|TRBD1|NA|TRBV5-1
CASSTGQGGTTEAFF
TGCGCCAGCAGCACGGGACAGGGGGGAACCACTGAAGCTTTCTTT
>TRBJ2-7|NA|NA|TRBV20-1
CSASLGESGPYEQYF
TGCAGTGCTAGTTTAGGTGAAAGCGGACCCTACGAGCAGTACTTC
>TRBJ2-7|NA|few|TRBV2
CASSEGSSYEQYF
TGTGCCAGCAGTGAGGGCAGTTCCTACGAGCAGTACTTC
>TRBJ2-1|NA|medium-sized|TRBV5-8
CASSLGLGPMNEQFF
TGTGCCAGCAGCTTGGGCCTAGGCCCTATGAATGAGCAGTTCTTC
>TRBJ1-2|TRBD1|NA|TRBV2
CASSEALRDRNYGYTF
TGTGCCAGCAGTGAAGCGCTTAGGGACAGGAACTATGGCTACACCTTC
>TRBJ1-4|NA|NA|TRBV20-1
CSAGTGFLGATNEKLFF
TGCAGTGCCGGTACAGGGTTCCTGGGGGCAACTAATGAAAAACTGTTTTTT
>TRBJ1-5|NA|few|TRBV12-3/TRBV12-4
CASRSGEGGNQPQHF
TGTGCCAGCAGAAGCGGGGAGGGTGGCAATCAGCCCCAGCATTTT